Listed here are 24 T cell receptor beta chains from one sample, sequenced in a study of cytomegalovirus exposure and HLA in healthy donors. Vbeta (60) and Jbeta (13) primers were used in the PCR. Assay used: immunoSEQ multiplex PCR; TCRdb lists only in-frame clones, some missing. The table records approximately 180,000 clones, roughly 84% of them present only once. The sequencing sample was made of PBMCs. The origin of the receptors is a girl under three years old in good health and CMV-seronegative.

The chain is built from TRBV4-1 and TRBJ2-1; 11 bases line up with TRBD1. The CDR3 has 16 amino acids. J lost 10 bases, V lost 0 bases, and 8 bases had no gene match. The germline CDR1 and CDR2 sequences are MGHRA and YSYEKL. In DNA, the CDR3 is TGCGCCAGCAGCCAAGATCTGGGGACAGGGGGATTGGAGCAGTTCTTC. Its translation is CASSQDLGTGGLEQFF.

The V gene is TRBV11-2, the J gene TRBJ1-2, with D maybe TRBD1 (6 bases). The length of the CDR3 is 15 residues. Germline V CDR1 and CDR2: SGHAT, FQNNGV. The V gene lost 0 bases and the J gene lost 6 bases, with 14 bases spanning the gap. As DNA, the CDR3 is TGTGCCAGCAGCTTAGACCCGCAACAGGGCCATGGCTACACCTTC. Encoded protein: CASSLDPQQGHGYTF.

J is TRBJ1-1 and V is TRBV5-1, with a possible D match to TRBD1 (6 bases). Trimming removed 4 bases from V and 1 base from J, with 14 bases in between. The CDR3 covers 15 residues. Per the germline V gene, CDR1 is SGHRS and CDR2 is YFSETQ. Here the CDR3 DNA reads TGCGCCAGCAGCCCCCTCGGGGGGGCGAACACTGAAGCTTTCTTT. This sequence encodes CASSPLGGANTEAFF. Full variable domain (remainder filled in from reference TRBV5-1 and TRBJ1-1): KAGVTQTPRYLIKTRGQQVTLSCSPISGHRSVSWYQQTPGQGLQFLFEYFSETQRNKGNFPGRFSGRQFSNSRSEMNVSTLELGDSALYLCASSPLGGANTEAFFGQGTRLTVV.

V gene TRBV20-1 combines with J gene TRBJ1-1; 7 bases map to TRBD1. Germline CDR1 DFQATT, CDR2 SNEGSKA (reference sequence). The CDR3 is made up of 10 amino acids. After removal of 6 bases from V and 8 bases from J, the junction contained 3 bases not matched to a gene. CDR3 amino acids: CSAQGGEAFF. The CDR3 DNA follows: TGCAGTGCCCAAGGGGGCGAAGCTTTCTTT.

The table lists this clone with a count of one. J is TRBJ1-1 and V is TRBV4-1; a weak D match, TRBD1 (6 bases). The germline CDR1 and CDR2 sequences are MGHRA and YSYEKL. The length of the CDR3 is 13 residues. V dropped 4 bases and J dropped 3 bases, with 9 bases sitting between them. This CDR3 reads CASSRTVDTEAFF. CDR3 DNA sequence: TGCGCCAGCAGCCGGACAGTAGACACTGAAGCTTTCTTT.

This rearrangement joins TRBV7-2 to TRBJ2-7; 10 bases line up with TRBD2. Germline loops: CDR1 SGHTA, CDR2 FQGNSA. The CDR3 loop spans 18 amino acids. V dropped 0 bases and J dropped 0; count of bases not matched to a gene: 8. CDR3 DNA sequence: TGTGCCAGCAGCTTAGCAATTAGCGGGAGGCCGGCCTCCTACGAGCAGTACTTC. Encoded protein: CASSLAISGRPASYEQYF.

The rearrangement joins TRBV14 to TRBJ2-3; the match to TRBD2 covers 10 bases. The CDR3 runs to 17 residues. The trim removed 1 base at V and 6 bases at J, leaving 10 bases unmatched. Germline values: CDR1 SGHDN, CDR2 FVKESK. DNA of the CDR3: TGTGCCAGCAGCCAAGGACGAGGACTAGCGGTGGGGGATACGCAGTATTTT. It translates to CASSQGRGLAVGDTQYF.

This clone occurred a few times. The V call is TRBV11-2, the J call TRBJ2-1; 7 nucleotides line up with TRBD2. CDR3 length: 13 residues. Germline V gene lookup returns CDR1 SGHAT and CDR2 FQNNGV. The J segment lost 7 bases and the V segment lost 5 bases, leaving 5 bases of the junction unmatched. CDR3 nucleotide sequence: TGTGCCAGCAGCCCCGGACTAGTTAATGAGCAGTTCTTC. Its protein is CASSPGLVNEQFF.

This clone showed up just a few times. This chain joins TRBV30 and TRBJ2-7; no clear D gene. Looked up from germline, CDR1 is GTSNPN and CDR2 is SVGIG (reference sequence). This CDR3 has 11 amino acids. Trimming removed 5 bases at V and 4 bases at J, with 9 bases between. The CDR3 protein is CAWGEVYEQYF. Written as DNA, the CDR3 is TGTGCCTGGGGAGAGGTGTACGAGCAGTACTTC.

The chain recombines TRBV7-6 with TRBJ2-2; 7 nucleotides agree with TRBD2. The CDR3 sequence is 16 residues long. After removal of 5 bases from V and 3 bases from J, the junction contained 9 bases not matched to a gene. Germline V gene data show CDR1 as SGHVS and CDR2 as FNYEAQ. CDR3 residues: CASSTRTSRDTGELFF. The CDR3 DNA follows: TGTGCCAGCAGCACTCGGACTAGTCGGGACACCGGGGAGCTGTTTTTT.

The chain recombines TRBV2 with TRBJ2-7; the D gene is possibly TRBD2 (6 bases). Germline V CDR1 and CDR2: SNHLY, FYNNEI. The CDR3 spans 16 residues. Trimming stripped 4 bases from V and 1 base from J, with 17 bases between. The CDR3 nucleotides read TGTGCCAGCAGTGGGGTAATGGGGGGATCTTCCTACGAGCAGTACTTC. It yields the protein CASSGVMGGSSYEQYF.

The chain recombines TRBV29-1 with TRBJ1-1, with 9 bases that match TRBD1. J lost 0 bases, V lost 4 bases, and 3 bases had no gene match. The germline CDR1 and CDR2 sequences are SQVTM and ANQGSEA. The CDR3 loop spans 14 amino acids. The CDR3: CSVGRDRVNTEAFF. The DNA for the CDR3 is TGCAGCGTTGGCCGGGACAGGGTGAACACTGAAGCTTTCTTT.

The V gene is TRBV29-1, the J gene TRBJ2-5; 13 bases align to TRBD2. Germline V gives CDR1 SQVTM, CDR2 ANQGSEA. The CDR3 sequence is 16 residues long. Unmatched junction bases numbered 8, after V lost 4 bases and J lost 3 bases. CDR3 bases: TGCAGCGTTGCGGGACTAGCGGGACCTGTCAAAGAGACCCAGTACTTC. It yields the protein CSVAGLAGPVKETQYF.

The chain uses TRBV4-1 and TRBJ2-1; 7 positions agree with TRBD2. The CDR3 loop spans 16 amino acids. Germline V gene data show CDR1 as MGHRA and CDR2 as YSYEKL. With 0 bases clipped from V and 4 bases from J, the junction kept 6 bases outside the gene matches. In DNA form, the CDR3 reads TGCGCCAGCAGCCAAGATTGGCTAGCGGATTACAATGAGCAGTTCTTC. As protein: CASSQDWLADYNEQFF.

The V gene is TRBV5-4, the J gene TRBJ2-7, with 11 bases identical to TRBD2. V trimming: 2 bases; J trimming: 6 bases; junction bases outside the gene matches: 4. The CDR3 length is 14 residues. Germline-derived CDR1 and CDR2 are SGHNT and YYREEE (reference sequence). CDR3: CASSFTSGSSEQYF. The CDR3 DNA reads TGTGCCAGCAGCTTCACTAGCGGGAGCTCCGAGCAGTACTTC.

This chain joins TRBV5-1 and TRBJ2-2; 12 bases agree with TRBD2. The J segment lost 5 bases and the V segment lost 6 bases, leaving 8 bases of the junction unmatched. CDR3 size: 16 residues. Germline assignment: CDR1 SGHRS and CDR2 YFSETQ. DNA of the CDR3: TGCGCCAGCACCGCGACTAGCGGGAGAAGTACCGGGGAGCTGTTTTTT. Encoded protein: CASTATSGRSTGELFF.

The genes are TRBV6-6 and TRBJ2-2, with a possible D match to TRBD2 (6 bases). Trimming removed 10 bases from V and 4 bases from J, with 16 bases in between. This CDR3 spans 14 amino acids. Germline CDR1 MNHNY, CDR2 SVGAGI (reference sequence). The CDR3 loop reads CATQPEGRTGELFF. The DNA of the CDR3 is TGTGCCACCCAACCGGAGGGACGCACCGGGGAGCTGTTTTTT.

Remarks on this clone: This sample also contains other DNA sequences that code for the same CDR3. The V call is TRBV11-2, the J call TRBJ2-5; D is unclear. Trimming removed 4 bases from V and 5 bases from J, with 5 bases in between. Germline CDR1 reads SGHAT; CDR2 reads FQNNGV. This CDR3 has 11 amino acids. CDR3 nucleotide sequence: TGTGCCAGCAGCTCCGGGGAGACCCAGTACTTC. This gives the protein CASSSGETQYF.

The rearrangement uses TRBV29-1 and TRBJ2-6; 12 bases align to TRBD1. CDR3 size: 17 residues. V dropped 5 bases and J dropped 3; count of bases not matched to a gene: 8. The germline gives CDR1 SQVTM, CDR2 ANQGSEA. CDR3 residues: CSVRGGQGAVGANVLTF. CDR3 sequence (DNA): TGCAGCGTTAGAGGGGGACAGGGGGCGGTTGGGGCCAACGTCCTGACTTTC. Filled out from reference TRBV29-1 and TRBJ2-6, the complete variable domain reads SAVISQKPSRDICQRGTSLTIQCQVDSQVTMMFWYRQQPGQSLTLIATANQGSEATYESGFVIDKFPISRPNLTFSTLTVSNMSPEDSSIYLCSVRGGQGAVGANVLTFGAGSRLTVL.

This chain connects TRBV19 to TRBJ1-2, with TRBD1 as a possible D gene (6 bases). This CDR3 has 13 amino acids. The V gene's germline CDR1 is LNHDA and CDR2 SQIVND (reference sequence). The germline V and J ends were trimmed by 7 bases and 1 base, with 10 bases remaining between them. CDR3: CASTGQNNYGYTF. The CDR3 DNA is TGTGCCAGTACAGGACAGAATAACTATGGCTACACCTTC. Full variable domain (missing parts from reference TRBV19 and TRBJ1-2): DGGITQSPKYLFRKEGQNVTLSCEQNLNHDAMYWYRQDPGQGLRLIYYSQIVNDFQKGDIAEGYSVSREKKESFPLTVTSAQKNPTAFYLCASTGQNNYGYTFGSGTRLTVV.

This CDR3 is CATRRGGPLQETQYF. CDR3 in DNA: TGTGCCACCAGACGGGGGGGGCCCCTCCAAGAGACCCAGTACTTC. The chain recombines TRBV15 with TRBJ2-5; TRBD2 matches 8 bases. Germline values: CDR1 LNHNV, CDR2 YYDKDF (reference sequence). The CDR3 consists of 15 residues. V shed 6 bases, J shed 1 base, and the junction held 7 bases outside the gene matches.

This clone has only one observation. The chain carries TRBV4-3 and TRBJ1-1, with 7 nucleotides matching TRBD1. CDR3 length equals 17 residues. Germline loops: CDR1 LGHNA, CDR2 YSLEER. The trim removed 4 bases at V and 3 bases at J, leaving 14 bases unmatched. Here the CDR3 reads CASSPRNGKGADTEAFF. The CDR3 region has the DNA TGCGCCAGCAGCCCGAGAAACGGAAAGGGGGCTGACACTGAAGCTTTCTTT.

This clone has just a few counts. Other DNA sequences in the sample encode the same CDR3. The chain couples TRBV27 to TRBJ1-5; 8 bases are a match to TRBD1. With 6 bases clipped from V and 7 bases from J, the junction kept 8 bases outside the gene matches. Germline assignment: CDR1 MNHEY and CDR2 SMNVEV (reference sequence). The CDR3 has 14 residues. Here the CDR3 DNA reads TGTGCCAGCAGCCCTGACAGGGGCGGGCAGCCCCAGCATTTT. Residues: CASSPDRGGQPQHF.

Here the CDR3 reads CASSLAGGIYNEQFF. The CDR3 DNA is TGTGCCAGCAGCTTAGCGGGGGGGATCTACAATGAGCAGTTCTTC. The gene calls are TRBV11-1 and TRBJ2-1; TRBD2 aligns across 7 bases. Germline lookup yields CDR1 SGHAT and CDR2 FQDESV (reference sequence). V dropped 0 bases and J dropped 3; count of bases not matched to a gene: 2. The CDR3 length is 15 residues.